These 8 T cell receptor beta chains share one sample of origin, sequenced in a study of blood T cells in healthy people across ages. Using a J-beta primer mix together with a sample-barcoded 5' primer, a second PCR was run for roughly 6 to 12 cycles. TCRdb independently ran MiXCR on the 5' RACE reads; one entry per CDR3 protein. The profile shows fewer than 2 million distinct CDR3 sequences, about two fifths of them singletons. Sequencing was done on a sample of blood. The receptors stem from a human donor in good health.

V and J are TRBV7-9 and TRBJ1-1; maybe TRBD1 (6 bases). CDR1 is SEHNR, CDR2 FQNEAQ, per germline (reference sequence). Trimming removed 3 bases from V and 3 bases from J, with 11 bases in between. This CDR3 spans 14 amino acids. Written as DNA, the CDR3 is TGTGCCAGCAGCTTTAGTCAGGGGTACACTGAAGCTTTCTTT. This translates into CASSFSQGYTEAFF.

This clonotype was observed a handful of times. V is TRBV4-3 and J is TRBJ1-4, with D possibly matching TRBD1 (5 bases). The CDR3 runs to 18 residues. Germline CDR1 and CDR2: LGHNA and YSLEER. V lost 0 bases to trimming and J lost 7 bases, with 21 bases between them. For the CDR3, the DNA is TGCGCCAGCAGCCAAGATATGCCAGGGCTTGGCGTTGGTGAAAAACTGTTTTTT. Protein product: CASSQDMPGLGVGEKLFF.

This clonotype was seen only a few times. The chain employs TRBV4-1 and TRBJ2-4; D assignment may be TRBD1 or TRBD2 (5 bases each). Germline V CDR1 and CDR2: MGHRA, YSYEKL. Trimming took off 3 bases at V and 7 bases at J, with 10 bases between the two ends. CDR3 length: 13 amino acids. CDR3 sequence: CASSQPGPNIQYF. DNA for the CDR3: TGCGCCAGCAGCCAGCCGGGACCTAACATTCAGTACTTC.

This clonotype was observed a few times. The chain joins TRBV6-2 or TRBV6-3 to TRBJ1-2; 7 bases match TRBD1. V lost 6 bases to trimming and J lost 5 bases; unmatched junction nucleotides: 9. The germline gives CDR1 MNHEY, CDR2 SVGEGT. This CDR3 region has 14 residues. This CDR3 is CASSYGTVSYGYTF. The CDR3 DNA sequence: TGTGCCAGCAGCTACGGGACAGTAAGTTATGGCTACACCTTC.

In DNA form, the CDR3 reads TGTGCCAGCAGTTACTTTATCAATGAGCAGTTCTTC. Amino acid sequence: CASSYFINEQFF. The chain employs TRBV6-2 or TRBV6-3 and TRBJ2-1, with D uncertain. CDR1 and CDR2 from the germline V gene are MNHEY and SVGEGT. Trimming cost V 1 base and J 6 bases, with 4 bases left between them. The CDR3 is made up of 12 amino acids.

The chain couples TRBV6-6 to TRBJ2-5; D unresolved. Trimming pared 0 bases from V and 11 bases from J, leaving 16 bases between. The CDR3 runs 14 residues. Germline V gene sequence: CDR1 MNHNY, CDR2 SVGAGI (reference sequence). CDR3 protein: CASSYSSSSYGQYF. In nucleotides, the CDR3 is TGTGCCAGCAGTTACTCCAGTAGCTCCTACGGGCAGTACTTC.

This chain joins TRBV5-4 and TRBJ2-6, with D perhaps TRBD1 (6 bases). V was trimmed by 4 bases and J by 0 bases, leaving 11 bases between them. Germline CDR1 SGHNT, CDR2 YYREEE (reference sequence). CDR3 length: 16 amino acids. The CDR3 is CASSLDSVSGANVLTF. The CDR3 region has the DNA TGTGCCAGCAGCCTGGACAGCGTCTCTGGGGCCAACGTCCTGACTTTC. Full variable domain (outside the CDR3, taken from reference TRBV5-4 and TRBJ2-6): ETGVTQSPTHLIKTRGQQVTLRCSSQSGHNTVSWYQQALGQGPQFIFQYYREEENGRGNFPPRFSGLQFPNYSSELNVNALELDDSALYLCASSLDSVSGANVLTFGAGSRLTVL.

The chain is built from TRBV9 and TRBJ1-1, with D possibly matching TRBD1 (6 bases). The length of the CDR3 is 13 residues. V gave up 4 bases and J gave up 4 bases, with 11 bases separating them. Germline CDR1 and CDR2: SGDLS and YYNGEE. The CDR3 nucleotides read TGTGCCAGCAGCAATACAGGGAGCACTGAAGCTTTCTTT. This translates into CASSNTGSTEAFF.